The T cell receptor beta chain described here comes from a study of T-cell reconstitution after alpha-beta-depleted transplantation in children (dated by TCRdb to about 2016). Context from the whole study: T-cell immune reconstitution after TCRalphabeta/CD19-depleted allogeneic hematopoietic cell transplantation in children was quantitatively tracked in the study by means of TCR repertoire profiling.

V sheds 0 bases and J sheds 1 base, leaving 10 bases between their ends. Taken from the germline V gene, the CDR1 and CDR2 loops are SGHRS and YFSETQ. Counted from cysteine to phenylalanine, this CDR3 has 15 amino acids. Only the CDR3 part of the read is kept: 45 bases, read in frame from the first base. Comments on this clonotype: Its antigen is not yet known. No base qualities exist here, and no much larger clone lies one base off it.

The method behind the library was PCR. The data were produced on an Illumina HiSeq 2500. TCR library preparation used molecular barcoding, with unique molecular identifiers applied to normalize quantification of the TCRbeta repertoire. TCRdb reanalyzed the raw reads on its own, using fastp at Q25 for trimming and MiXCR for clone calling, and kept in-frame beta chains. Every entry covers one CDR3 protein and lists the most common genes and DNA from its rows. For this sample the table gives roughly 570,000 distinct CDR3 sequences, of which approximately 30% were detected only once. The ten largest account for just over 35% of the sample. Study-wide conclusions, independent of this receptor: The high TCRbeta diversity at day 60 in some patients was ascribed to recipient T cells and intrathymic progenitors that had survived conditioning. Over subsequent months, a decline in hyperexpanded clone frequencies was noted, and after one year, T-cell counts and TCRbeta diversity were mostly ascribed to newly produced T cells. About two months after transplant, the apparently early recovery of alphabetaT-cell counts reportedly depended on just several hundred clones that had expanded rapidly and came from non-depleted graft cells.

The intended sense of this specimen's treatment or condition label: allogeneic hematopoietic cell transplantation with graft depleted of TCRalphabeta T cells and CD19 B cells. The children who served as transplant recipients had been given grafts of TCRalphabeta/CD19-depleted allogeneic hematopoietic cells. Material: PBMCs, obtained before TCRalphabeta/CD19-depleted stem cell transplant. This clonotype originated in a boy under two years old with Wiskott-Aldrich syndrome, due to receive a stem cell transplant. The chain is made from TRBV5-1 and TRBJ1-1, with the D gene uncertain. The CDR3 amino acid sequence is: CASSLVGSGNTEAFF. The bases are TGCGCCAGCAGCTTGGTAGGGTCCGGGAACACTGAAGCTTTCTTT.